A selection of T cell receptor beta chains follows, all from one sample in a study of T cells in localized non-small cell lung cancer. Generated by immunoSEQ multiplex PCR, the TCRdb table keeps only in-frame clones and is missing some. The top ten clones hold roughly 6.2% of a sample with nearly 25,000 clones, around 85% of them seen once. The sequencing used peripheral blood, collected before any cancer treatment. These receptors came from an older male donor with stage II squamous cell lung carcinoma. CDR3s include the opening cysteine and the closing phenylalanine or tryptophan. A D gene is named only where the DNA matches it firmly. Clone size, where shown, is once, few, many, or a class for clones that have expanded.

NA	NA	TRBV2	TRBJ2-1	CASSVAYNEQFF	TGTGCCAGCAGTGTAGCTTACAATGAGCAGTTCTTC
NA	NA	TRBV4-3	TRBJ1-1	CASSQEAGNTEAFF	TGCGCCAGCAGCCAAGAGGCGGGGAACACTGAAGCTTTCTTT
NA	NA	TRBV19	TRBJ2-1	CASSIVEGRPNNEQFF	TGTGCCAGTAGTATAGTCGAGGGGAGGCCTAACAATGAGCAGTTCTTC
NA	TRBD1	TRBV9	TRBJ2-7	CASSPSPQGVAYEQYF	TGTGCCAGCAGCCCTAGCCCCCAGGGGGTGGCCTACGAGCAGTACTTC
NA	NA	TRBV9	TRBJ2-3	CASSVVGSDTQYF	TGTGCCAGCAGCGTAGTCGGTTCAGATACGCAGTATTTT
NA	NA	TRBV7-9	TRBJ1-3	CASSLAGGNTIYF	TGTGCCAGCAGCCTAGCTGGCGGAAACACCATATATTTT
NA	NA	TRBV9	TRBJ1-1	CASSPRPGTNTEAFF	TGTGCCAGCAGCCCCCGTCCAGGGACGAACACTGAAGCTTTCTTT
NA	NA	TRBV19	TRBJ2-2	CASSILPTANTGELFF	TGTGCCAGTAGTATTCTCCCGACCGCGAACACCGGGGAGCTGTTTTTT
NA	NA	TRBV27	TRBJ2-1	CASSLFIHNEQFF	TGTGCCAGCAGTTTATTTATCCACAATGAGCAGTTCTTC
NA	TRBD1	TRBV11-2	TRBJ2-4	CASSPDRVGNIQYF	TGTGCCAGCAGCCCGGACAGGGTAGGAAACATTCAGTACTTC
NA	TRBD1	TRBV19	TRBJ1-3	CASSRIDRVGGNTIYF	TGTGCCAGTAGTCGGATCGACAGGGTGGGCGGAAACACCATATATTTT
NA	TRBD1	TRBV19	TRBJ2-3	CASSLQGATTDTQYF	TGTGCCAGTAGTCTGCAGGGGGCGACGACAGATACGCAGTATTTT
NA	TRBD2	TRBV5-5	TRBJ2-2	CASSLRGTSPTGELFF	TGTGCCAGCAGCCTGAGAGGGACTAGTCCTACCGGGGAGCTGTTTTTT
NA	TRBD2	TRBV30	TRBJ2-3	CAWGQLAGRTDTQYF	TGTGCCTGGGGACAACTAGCGGGGAGAACAGATACGCAGTATTTT
NA	NA	TRBV5-4	TRBJ2-7	CASSSAGQIFYEQYF	TGTGCCAGCAGCTCGGCGGGTCAGATTTTCTACGAGCAGTACTTC
NA	TRBD2	TRBV4-3	TRBJ2-2	CASSQDKTSGRTGELFF	TGCGCCAGCAGCCAAGATAAAACTAGCGGGCGGACCGGGGAGCTGTTTTTT
NA	TRBD1	TRBV7-2	TRBJ1-5	CASSLEGTGNQPQHF	TGTGCCAGCAGCTTAGAAGGGACAGGGAATCAGCCCCAGCATTTT
NA	TRBD2	TRBV28	TRBJ2-1	CASSYASGRYNEQFF	TGTGCCAGCAGCTACGCTAGCGGGAGGTACAATGAGCAGTTCTTC
NA	NA	TRBV18	TRBJ2-2	CASSAGSNTGELFF	TGTGCCAGCTCAGCCGGTTCGAACACCGGGGAGCTGTTTTTT
NA	TRBD1	TRBV27	TRBJ2-3	CASSFSPGQSTDTQYF	TGTGCCAGCAGTTTCTCTCCGGGACAGAGCACAGATACGCAGTATTTT
NA	NA	TRBV30	TRBJ1-5	CAWSEGGDQPQHF	TGTGCCTGGAGTGAGGGGGGGGATCAGCCCCAGCATTTT
NA	NA	TRBV28	TRBJ2-7	CASSPGGQRYYEQYF	TGTGCCAGCAGTCCGGGTGGCCAACGATACTACGAGCAGTACTTC
NA	TRBD1	TRBV18	TRBJ1-3	CASSPPSRGRTGNTIYF	TGTGCCAGCTCACCTCCCTCTAGGGGGCGGACTGGAAACACCATATATTTT
once	TRBD1	TRBV29-1	TRBJ1-2	CSDLGQGAPLGYGYTF	TGCAGCGATCTCGGACAGGGGGCTCCTTTAGGCTATGGCTACACCTTC
NA	TRBD1	TRBV4-3	TRBJ1-2	CASSQDGTDGYTF	TGCGCCAGCAGCCAAGACGGGACAGATGGCTACACCTTC
NA	TRBD2	TRBV9	TRBJ2-3	CASSVGISGGDTDTQYF	TGTGCCAGCAGCGTAGGTATTAGCGGGGGGGACACAGATACGCAGTATTTT
NA	TRBD1	TRBV11-3	TRBJ2-5	CASSSRDRDQETQYF	TGTGCCAGCAGCTCCCGGGACAGGGATCAAGAGACCCAGTACTTC
NA	TRBD2	TRBV4-1	TRBJ2-3	CASSQEGTSGISTDTQYF	TGCGCCAGCAGCCAAGAAGGGACTAGCGGGATTTCTACAGATACGCAGTATTTT
NA	NA	TRBV7-2	TRBJ2-6	CASRTGGGANVLTF	TGTGCCAGCAGGACCGGCGGTGGGGCCAACGTCCTGACTTTC
NA	TRBD2	TRBV7-2	TRBJ2-5	CASSLRLAGGYQGETQYF	TGTGCCAGCAGCCTACGTTTAGCGGGGGGCTACCAGGGAGAGACCCAGTACTTC
NA	TRBD1	TRBV5-1	TRBJ1-6	CASSLGQGAFVNSPLHF	TGCGCCAGCAGCTTGGGGCAGGGGGCATTTGTGAATTCACCCCTCCACTTT
NA	TRBD1	TRBV4-2	TRBJ1-2	CASSQGQTARQGGYTF	TGTGCCAGCAGCCAAGGCCAGACAGCTCGACAGGGTGGCTACACCTTC
NA	NA	TRBV5-4	TRBJ2-2	CASSLVPTGELFF	TGTGCCAGCAGCTTGGTCCCCACCGGGGAGCTGTTTTTT
NA	NA	TRBV5-6	TRBJ1-2	CASSPLRQEYGYTF	TGTGCCAGCAGCCCCCTTCGTCAGGAGTATGGCTACACCTTC
few	NA	TRBV11-2	TRBJ1-1	CASSLDRQGRAFF	TGTGCCAGCAGCTTAGATCGGCAGGGGAGAGCTTTCTTT
once	TRBD2	TRBV7-3	TRBJ2-1	CASSLDPGLAGGKYNEQFF	TGTGCCAGCAGCTTAGACCCGGGACTAGCGGGGGGAAAGTACAATGAGCAGTTCTTC
NA	TRBD2	TRBV7-8	TRBJ2-1	CASSARLAGGRGGEQFF	TGTGCCAGCAGCGCTCGACTAGCGGGAGGGCGAGGGGGTGAGCAGTTCTTC
NA	NA	TRBV4-1	TRBJ2-1	CASSQEAVASYNEQFF	TGCGCCAGCAGCCAAGAGGCGGTAGCTTCCTACAATGAGCAGTTCTTC
NA	NA	TRBV19	TRBJ1-1	CASSIPSRGFEAFF	TGTGCCAGTAGTATACCGTCGAGGGGATTTGAAGCTTTCTTT
NA	NA	TRBV30	TRBJ2-5	CAWSLGGQETQYF	TGTGCCTGGAGTCTCGGCGGCCAAGAGACCCAGTACTTC
few	NA	TRBV11-3	TRBJ1-1	CASSLGSIAEAFF	TGTGCCAGCAGCTTAGGCTCGATCGCTGAAGCTTTCTTT
NA	NA	TRBV6-5	TRBJ1-1	CASSDQDRINTEAFF	TGTGCCAGCAGCGACCAAGACAGGATCAACACTGAAGCTTTCTTT
few	NA	TRBV6-6	TRBJ1-5	CASRGPDYQPQHF	TGTGCCAGCAGAGGGCCGGACTATCAGCCCCAGCATTTT
NA	NA	TRBV7-2	TRBJ2-5	CASSSHRGGETQYF	TGTGCCAGCAGCTCCCACAGGGGGGGCGAGACCCAGTACTTC
NA	TRBD2	TRBV19	TRBJ2-2	CASSLGLAEAGELFF	TGTGCCAGTAGTCTGGGACTAGCGGAGGCCGGGGAGCTGTTTTTT
NA	NA	TRBV10-3	TRBJ1-3	CAISESTRGGQSNTIYF	TGTGCCATCAGTGAGTCGACTCGCGGAGGGCAATCAAACACCATATATTTT
NA	TRBD2	TRBV28	TRBJ2-7	CASSLPSGGLSYEQYF	TGTGCCAGCAGTTTACCTAGCGGGGGCCTCTCCTACGAGCAGTACTTC
NA	NA	TRBV28	TRBJ1-1	CAIIGNLNTEAFF	TGTGCCATAATAGGCAACTTGAACACTGAAGCTTTCTTT
once	NA	TRBV5-1	TRBJ2-3	CASSRPGSDTQYF	TGCGCCAGCAGCCGACCAGGGTCGGATACGCAGTATTTT
few	TRBD1	TRBV19	TRBJ1-3	CASSPFTGGAGNTIYF	TGTGCCAGTAGCCCCTTCACAGGGGGCGCTGGAAACACCATATATTTT
NA	TRBD1	TRBV19	TRBJ2-3	CASSPQGAVGTDTQYF	TGTGCCAGTAGTCCCCAGGGGGCGGTTGGGACAGATACGCAGTATTTT
NA	NA	TRBV9	TRBJ2-5	CASTSTEGGRGETQYF	TGTGCCAGCACGAGCACCGAGGGGGGGCGCGGGGAGACCCAGTACTTC
NA	NA	TRBV11-2	TRBJ2-1	CASRSHFWATDNEQFF	TGTGCCAGCAGATCCCACTTCTGGGCCACTGACAATGAGCAGTTCTTC